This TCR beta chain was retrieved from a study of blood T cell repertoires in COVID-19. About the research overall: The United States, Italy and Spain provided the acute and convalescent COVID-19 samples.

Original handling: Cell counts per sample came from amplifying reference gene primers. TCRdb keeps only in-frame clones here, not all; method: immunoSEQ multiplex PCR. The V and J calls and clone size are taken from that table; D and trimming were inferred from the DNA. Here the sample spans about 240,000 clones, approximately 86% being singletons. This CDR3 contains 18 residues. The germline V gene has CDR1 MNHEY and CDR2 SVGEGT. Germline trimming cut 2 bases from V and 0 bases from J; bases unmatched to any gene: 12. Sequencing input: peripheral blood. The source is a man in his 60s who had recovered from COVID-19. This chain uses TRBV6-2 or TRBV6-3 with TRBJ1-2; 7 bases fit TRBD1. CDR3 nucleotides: TGTGCCAGCAGTTACAACGTCTATGCGAGGGGGCCTAACTATGGCTACACCTTC. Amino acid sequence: CASSYNVYARGPNYGYTF.